These 32 T cell receptor beta chains originate from one sample sequenced in a study of cytomegalovirus exposure and HLA in healthy donors. The method was immunoSEQ multiplex PCR; TCRdb's version includes in-frame clones alone and lacks a portion of them. Here the sample spans some 340,000 clones, roughly 87% being singletons. Sequencing was done on a sample of PBMCs. The receptors were sampled from a woman younger than 45 in good health and CMV-seropositive.

The genes are TRBV27 and TRBJ1-2, with 8 bases fitting TRBD1. CDR3 length: 13 residues. The germline gives CDR1 MNHEY, CDR2 SMNVEV (reference sequence). V was pared by 0 bases and J by 8 bases, with 2 bases of the junction left unmatched. The CDR3 sequence: CASSLSGQGGYTF. CDR3 coding DNA: TGTGCCAGCAGTTTATCAGGACAGGGAGGCTACACCTTC.

The gene calls are TRBV4-3 and TRBJ1-3, with unresolved D. V was cut by 1 base and J by 4 bases, with 11 bases left in between. The CDR3 contains 15 residues. Germline-derived CDR1 and CDR2 are LGHNA and YSLEER. The CDR3 reads CASSQVGGGGNTIYF. The CDR3 region has the DNA TGCGCCAGCAGCCAAGTAGGTGGCGGGGGAAACACCATATATTTT.

The chain is built from TRBV5-6 and TRBJ2-1; the D is unclear. Trimming took off 1 base at V and 6 bases at J, with 8 bases between the two ends. In germline, CDR1 is SGHDT, CDR2 YYEEEE. CDR3 length: 13 amino acids. CDR3 sequence reads: CASSLLPSNEQFF. CDR3 nucleotide sequence: TGTGCCAGCAGCTTGCTACCCAGCAATGAGCAGTTCTTC.

This clone showed up just once. This rearrangement joins TRBV28 to TRBJ2-7; 9 bases fit TRBD2. The length of the CDR3 is 16 residues. The V gene end was trimmed by 3 bases and the J gene end by 6 bases; junction bases not matched to a gene: 12. CDR1 and CDR2 from the germline V gene are MDHEN and SYDVKM. Written as DNA, the CDR3 is TGTGCCAGCAGTTTCTGTGAGGGTAGCGGGAGTTGCGAGCAGTACTTC. Its protein is CASSFCEGSGSCEQYF.

This clone was observed a single time. The chain uses TRBV2 and TRBJ2-7, with 10 nucleotides matching TRBD2. This CDR3 spans 17 amino acids. Germline CDR1 reads SNHLY; CDR2 reads FYNNEI. The J segment lost 3 bases and the V segment lost 6 bases, leaving 14 bases of the junction unmatched. CDR3 DNA: TGTGCCAGCAGCCGGACTAGCGGAGTAGCGCTGGGCTACGAGCAGTACTTC. This codes for CASSRTSGVALGYEQYF. The variable domain in full, completed from reference TRBV2 and TRBJ2-7, reads EPEVTQTPSHQVTQMGQEVILRCVPISNHLYFYWYRQILGQKVEFLVSFYNNEISEKSEIFDDQFSVERPDGSNFTLKIRSTKLEDSAMYFCASSRTSGVALGYEQYFGPGTRLTVT.

This chain connects TRBV18 to TRBJ1-6; 8 positions match TRBD1. The CDR3 totals 16 residues. CDR1 KGHSH and CDR2 LQKENI come from the germline V gene. Trimming cost V 0 bases and J 8 bases; bases outside gene matches: 6. The CDR3 region is CASSPPTGEAYSPLHF. CDR3 nucleotide sequence: TGTGCCAGCTCACCACCGACAGGGGAAGCGTATTCACCCCTCCACTTT.

The chain has TRBV27 and TRBJ2-5; D gene ambiguous. Germline V lookup: CDR1 MNHEY, CDR2 SMNVEV (reference sequence). This CDR3 has 14 residues. V was cut by 1 base and J by 0 bases, with 6 bases left in between. The CDR3 nucleotides are TGTGCCAGCAGTTTATATTCACACCAAGAGACCCAGTACTTC. Translated: CASSLYSHQETQYF.

The chain has TRBV9 and TRBJ2-3, with TRBD2 matching over 9 bases. V lost 6 bases and J lost 3; bases outside the gene matches: 17. CDR1 is SGDLS and CDR2 is YYNGEE in the germline V gene. This CDR3 has 18 residues. The CDR3 bases are TGTGCCAGCACCCCCCGGGCGGGGGGGACTCTCATAACAGATACGCAGTATTTT. It encodes CASTPRAGGTLITDTQYF.

This chain connects TRBV2 to TRBJ2-3; D remains ambiguous. Germline-derived CDR1 and CDR2 are SNHLY and FYNNEI. This CDR3 contains 12 residues. Trimming left V 1 base short and J 1 base short, with 0 bases between. The chain's CDR3 is CASSEGTDTQYF. CDR3 nucleotides: TGTGCCAGCAGTGAAGGCACAGATACGCAGTATTTT. Using reference TRBV2 and TRBJ2-3 for the parts outside the CDR3, the full variable domain is EPEVTQTPSHQVTQMGQEVILRCVPISNHLYFYWYRQILGQKVEFLVSFYNNEISEKSEIFDDQFSVERPDGSNFTLKIRSTKLEDSAMYFCASSEGTDTQYFGPGTRLTVL.

This sequence joins TRBV2 and TRBJ1-4; possibly TRBD1 for D (5 bases). From germline, CDR1 is SNHLY and CDR2 FYNNEI. The length of the CDR3 is 15 residues. V lost 6 bases and J 8 bases, leaving 19 bases between the germline ends. The CDR3 here is CASRFLGVGMEKLFF. CDR3 DNA: TGTGCCAGCAGATTCCTGGGGGTGGGGATGGAAAAACTGTTTTTT. Full variable domain (rest looked up from reference TRBV2 and TRBJ1-4): EPEVTQTPSHQVTQMGQEVILRCVPISNHLYFYWYRQILGQKVEFLVSFYNNEISEKSEIFDDQFSVERPDGSNFTLKIRSTKLEDSAMYFCASRFLGVGMEKLFFGSGTQLSVL.

This clone came up once. The CDR3, as DNA: TGCGCCAGCAGCCAAGATAATACGGCAAACACTGAAGCTTTCTTT. Its protein product is CASSQDNTANTEAFF. V usage is TRBV4-1 and J usage is TRBJ1-1, with D unclear. The length of the CDR3 is 15 residues. Germline CDR1 and CDR2: MGHRA and YSYEKL. Deletions cut 0 bases from V and 2 bases from J, with 10 bases between.

The CDR3 nucleotides read TGTGCCAGCAGTTTAGGGACAGGGGGAGCTGAAGCTTTCTTT. Translated: CASSLGTGGAEAFF. The V gene is TRBV28, the J gene TRBJ1-1; 11 bases fit TRBD1. J was trimmed by 6 bases and V by 2 bases; bases with no gene match: 2. This CDR3 spans 14 amino acids. Germline lookup yields CDR1 MDHEN and CDR2 SYDVKM.

CDR3 protein: CASGQDHRRETQYF. Here the CDR3 DNA reads TGTGCCAGCGGACAGGATCACAGGCGGGAGACCCAGTACTTC. This sequence joins TRBV9 and TRBJ2-5; 7 bases line up with TRBD1. J lost 5 bases, V lost 7 bases, and 11 bases had no gene match. CDR3 length equals 14 residues. Germline V CDR1 and CDR2: SGDLS, YYNGEE. Supplemented by reference TRBV9 and TRBJ2-5, the full variable domain reads DSGVTQTPKHLITATGQRVTLRCSPRSGDLSVYWYQQSLDQGLQFLIQYYNGEERAKGNILERFSAQQFPDLHSELNLSSLELGDSALYFCASGQDHRRETQYFGPGTRLLVL.

V is TRBV19 and J is TRBJ2-5; D not certain. Germline assignment: CDR1 LNHDA and CDR2 SQIVND (reference sequence). The CDR3 is 12 residues long. V gave up 4 bases and J gave up 4 bases, with 7 bases separating them. This CDR3 reads CASSNPPETQYF. The CDR3, as DNA: TGTGCCAGTAGTAACCCACCAGAGACCCAGTACTTC.

This chain uses TRBV4-3 with TRBJ2-6, with 12 positions matching TRBD1. Germline loops: CDR1 LGHNA, CDR2 YSLEER. V shed 1 base, J shed 2 bases, and the junction held 9 bases outside the gene matches. CDR3 length: 20 amino acids. CDR3 DNA sequence: TGCGCCAGCAGCCAAGTAACCACCGGGACAGGGGGCGCTGGGGCCAACGTCCTGACTTTC. This translates into CASSQVTTGTGGAGANVLTF.

The rearrangement joins TRBV7-3 to TRBJ1-1; 7 positions match TRBD1. Germline values: CDR1 SGHTA, CDR2 FQGTGA. Germline trimming cut 5 bases from V and 0 bases from J; bases unmatched to any gene: 3. The CDR3 sequence is 14 residues long. CDR3 coding DNA: TGTGCCAGCAGCCCGGGACAGATGAACACTGAAGCTTTCTTT. Translation gives CASSPGQMNTEAFF.

This chain links TRBV5-6 with TRBJ2-2; 7 bases agree with TRBD1. There are 13 residues in the CDR3. The V gene end was trimmed by 4 bases and the J gene end by 10 bases; junction bases not matched to a gene: 7. Germline V lookup: CDR1 SGHDT, CDR2 YYEEEE. The CDR3 spells CASSPLTGLELFF. As DNA, the CDR3 is TGTGCCAGCAGCCCTCTGACAGGGTTGGAGCTGTTTTTT.

This chain uses TRBV7-3 with TRBJ2-3; 7 nucleotides agree with TRBD2. The CDR3 consists of 18 residues. From germline, CDR1 is SGHTA and CDR2 FQGTGA. The ends lost 0 bases at V and 4 bases at J; junction bases unmatched: 13. The CDR3 reads CASSLTLGIGGRADTQYF. CDR3 DNA: TGTGCCAGCAGCTTAACGCTAGGGATCGGGGGGAGGGCAGATACGCAGTATTTT.

V is TRBV15 and J is TRBJ1-4; D is perhaps TRBD1 (5 bases). Looked up from germline, CDR1 is LNHNV and CDR2 is YYDKDF (reference sequence). The CDR3 is made up of 16 amino acids. V shed 0 bases and J shed 4 bases, with 12 bases lying between them. In nucleotides, the CDR3 is TGTGCCACCAGCAGAGATCTAGCAGGGCATAATGAAAAACTGTTTTTT. This sequence encodes CATSRDLAGHNEKLFF.

The J gene is TRBJ1-5, the V gene TRBV27; TRBD1 agrees at 7 bases. The length of the CDR3 is 14 residues. In germline, CDR1 is MNHEY, CDR2 SMNVEV (reference sequence). Trimming cost V 4 bases and J 2 bases; bases outside gene matches: 2. The CDR3 loop reads CASSSTGGNQPQHF. DNA for the CDR3: TGTGCCAGCAGTTCTACAGGGGGCAATCAGCCCCAGCATTTT.

The V call is TRBV29-1, the J call TRBJ2-1; 16 bases agree with TRBD2. Germline V gives CDR1 SQVTM, CDR2 ANQGSEA. The CDR3 runs 18 residues. With V trimmed by 5 bases and J by 8 bases, 15 bases remained unmatched. The CDR3 region is CSVKGTSGGAYSLDEQFF. CDR3 in DNA: TGCAGCGTTAAAGGGACTAGCGGGGGGGCTTATAGTTTGGATGAGCAGTTCTTC.

The J gene is TRBJ1-6, the V gene TRBV7-2; the D gene is possibly TRBD1 (6 bases). CDR3 length: 16 residues. Germline V lookup: CDR1 SGHTA, CDR2 FQGNSA. With 2 bases removed from V and 14 bases from J, the gap between germline ends came to 22 bases. The chain's CDR3 is CASSLWGAPTSFALHF. The CDR3 DNA reads as TGTGCCAGCAGCTTATGGGGGGCACCTACGTCGTTCGCCCTCCACTTT.

The chain recombines TRBV25-1 with TRBJ1-1; perhaps TRBD1 as D (5 bases). V lost 3 bases to trimming and J lost 11 bases, with 19 bases between them. This CDR3 has 14 amino acids. From germline, CDR1 is MGHDK and CDR2 SYGVNS. Here the CDR3 reads CASSELGHTGRAFF. The CDR3 DNA follows: TGTGCCAGCAGTGAGCTAGGACATACGGGGAGGGCTTTCTTT.

This clone has just a few counts. The V call is TRBV27, the J call TRBJ1-1, with D possibly being TRBD1 (5 bases). Germline V gives CDR1 MNHEY, CDR2 SMNVEV (reference sequence). V was clipped by 3 bases and J by 6 bases, with 11 bases between them. The CDR3 has 13 amino acids. The CDR3 protein is CASSFTGRSEAFF. The CDR3, as DNA: TGTGCCAGCAGTTTTACAGGAAGATCTGAAGCTTTCTTT.

This chain connects TRBV27 to TRBJ2-1; TRBD1 aligns across 9 bases. The CDR3 spans 20 residues. The ends lost 0 bases at V and 0 bases at J; junction bases unmatched: 12. Germline CDR1 reads MNHEY; CDR2 reads SMNVEV (reference sequence). The CDR3 DNA follows: TGTGCCAGCAGTTTATCTCCCCTGGACAGGGGCGAAAGCTCCTACAATGAGCAGTTCTTC. Translating gives CASSLSPLDRGESSYNEQFF.

V and J are TRBV18 and TRBJ1-1; D remains unclear. CDR3 length: 13 residues. V lost 2 bases, J lost 1 base, and 5 bases lay in between. Germline CDR1 and CDR2: KGHSH and LQKENI. The DNA of the CDR3 is TGTGCCAGCTCACCATCTACGAACACTGAAGCTTTCTTT. Amino acid sequence: CASSPSTNTEAFF.

This chain uses TRBV27 with TRBJ2-3; perhaps D is TRBD1 or TRBD2 (6 bases each). V was shortened by 3 bases and J by 4 bases, with 11 bases between the two germline ends. The CDR3 consists of 14 residues. The germline V gene encodes CDR1 MNHEY and CDR2 SMNVEV (reference sequence). CDR3 sequence: CASSFRGPADTQYF. The CDR3 nucleotides read TGTGCCAGCAGTTTTCGGGGGCCCGCAGATACGCAGTATTTT.

V gene TRBV4-3 combines with J gene TRBJ2-4; 9 bases are a match to TRBD1. The germline V gene has CDR1 LGHNA and CDR2 YSLEER. This CDR3 has 20 residues. J gave up 7 bases and V 1 base, and 20 bases lay outside the gene matches. CDR3 nucleotides: TGCGCCAGCAGCCAAGGTCGGGAGTTTCGGGGACAGGGCACCCTCAACATTCAGTACTTC. Its protein product is CASSQGREFRGQGTLNIQYF.

V gene TRBV27 combines with J gene TRBJ2-7; D call uncertain. CDR1 is MNHEY and CDR2 is SMNVEV in the germline V gene (reference sequence). The CDR3 spans 13 residues. Trimming removed 1 base from V and 7 bases from J, with 11 bases in between. The CDR3 loop is CASSLWFDREQYF. The CDR3, as DNA: TGTGCCAGCAGTTTATGGTTCGATCGAGAGCAGTACTTC.

The chain is built from TRBV15 and TRBJ2-5; perhaps TRBD2 as D (6 bases). V lost 6 bases, J lost 2 bases, and 13 bases lay in between. Germline values: CDR1 LNHNV, CDR2 YYDKDF (reference sequence). The CDR3 is 14 amino acids. The CDR3 reads CATRLEGEQETQYF. The CDR3 coding sequence is TGTGCCACCAGGCTGGAGGGCGAGCAAGAGACCCAGTACTTC. Combining the CDR3 with reference TRBV15 and TRBJ2-5 gives the whole variable domain DAMVIQNPRYQVTQFGKPVTLSCSQTLNHNVMYWYQQKSSQAPKLLFHYYDKDFNNEADTPDNFQSRRPNTSFCFLDIRSPGLGDTAMYLCATRLEGEQETQYFGPGTRLLVL.

The genes are TRBV2 and TRBJ1-6; the D is unclear. The CDR3 totals 15 residues. Germline loops: CDR1 SNHLY, CDR2 FYNNEI. The ends were cut back, 4 bases at V and 8 bases at J, with 15 bases in the middle. CDR3 sequence: CASSVEVKRDSPLHF. The CDR3 coding sequence is TGTGCCAGCAGTGTCGAGGTTAAAAGAGATTCACCCCTCCACTTT.

This clone turned up a few times. The chain recombines TRBV11-2 with TRBJ2-5, with TRBD1 matching 7 bases. From germline, CDR1 is SGHAT and CDR2 FQNNGV. V lost 5 bases and J lost 5; bases outside the gene matches: 2. The CDR3 spans 12 residues. This CDR3 reads CASSPDRETQYF. DNA for the CDR3: TGTGCCAGCAGCCCGGACAGGGAGACCCAGTACTTC.